Below, 6 T cell receptor beta chains from the same sample are listed, as sequenced in a study of blood T cell repertoires in COVID-19. The repertoire was sequenced with immunoSEQ multiplex PCR; TCRdb's copy has only in-frame clones and lacks some. The data contain about 200,000 clones, approximately 81% of them singletons. Material: PBMCs or T cells enriched from blood (not recorded which). All receptors come from a man aged 40-55 years who had recovered from COVID-19.

The genes are TRBV19 and TRBJ1-2, with 8 bases aligning to TRBD1. V lost 9 bases to trimming and J lost 8 bases; unmatched junction nucleotides: 8. The CDR3 sequence is 12 residues long. Looked up from germline, CDR1 is LNHDA and CDR2 is SQIVND (reference sequence). In DNA form, the CDR3 reads TGTGCCAGCCGGACAGGGAAGGGCGGCTACACCTTC. It encodes CASRTGKGGYTF.

The rearrangement uses TRBV18 and TRBJ1-2, with D uncertain. Germline CDR1 KGHSH, CDR2 LQKENI. Trimming shortened V by 3 bases and J by 5 bases, and 13 bases separated the two germline ends. The CDR3 sequence is 14 residues long. The CDR3 sequence: CASSPTPEAYGYTF. The CDR3 DNA is TGTGCCAGCTCACCCACACCCGAAGCGTATGGCTACACCTTC.

This clone was seen a single time. The junction does not match germline at one end; this may be a read error. The chain joins TRBV28 to TRBJ2-7; 7 bases fit TRBD1. The CDR3 totals 12 residues. From germline, CDR1 is MDHEN and CDR2 SYDVKM. The CDR3 region is CASNQATGDMNF. The DNA of the CDR3 is TGTGCCAGCAATCAAGCTACAGGGGATATGAACTTC.

This clone was found once. This chain joins TRBV11-2 and TRBJ2-7, with 7 bases fitting TRBD2. Per germline, CDR1 SGHAT and CDR2 FQNNGV. The CDR3 is 15 amino acids. V gave up 1 base and J gave up 0 bases; unmatched junction bases: 3. The CDR3, as DNA: TGTGCCAGCAGCTTAGGAGGCGGGAGCTCCTACGAGCAGTACTTC. Protein: CASSLGGGSSYEQYF.

V usage is TRBV2 and J usage is TRBJ1-4, with TRBD1 matching 8 bases. Germline CDR1 reads SNHLY; CDR2 reads FYNNEI. The CDR3 totals 16 residues. Trimming removed 8 bases from V and 0 bases from J; junction bases left unmatched: 8. The CDR3 DNA reads as TGTGCCAGCGCGACAGGGGACTTCGCAACTAATGAAAAACTGTTTTTT. Its translation is CASATGDFATNEKLFF.

V is TRBV24-1 and J is TRBJ2-1; 9 bases are a match to TRBD2. V lost 1 base and J lost 4; bases outside the gene matches: 4. CDR1 and CDR2 from the germline V gene are KGHDR and SFDVKD. There are 16 residues in the CDR3. In nucleotides, the CDR3 is TGTGCCACCAGTGATTTTAGGGCGGGGGGGTACAATGAGCAGTTCTTC. It is translated as CATSDFRAGGYNEQFF.